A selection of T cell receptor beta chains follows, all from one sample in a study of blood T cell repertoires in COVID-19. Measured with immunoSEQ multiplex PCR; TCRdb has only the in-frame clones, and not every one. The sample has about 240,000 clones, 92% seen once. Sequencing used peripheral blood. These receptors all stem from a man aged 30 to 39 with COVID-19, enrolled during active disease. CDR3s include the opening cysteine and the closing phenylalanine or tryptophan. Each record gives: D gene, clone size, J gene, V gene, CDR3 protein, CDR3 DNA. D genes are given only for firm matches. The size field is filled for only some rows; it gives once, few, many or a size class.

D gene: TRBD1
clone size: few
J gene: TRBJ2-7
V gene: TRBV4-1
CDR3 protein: CASSLRQGAGSYEQYF
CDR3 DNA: TGCGCCAGCAGCCTTAGACAGGGGGCTGGGTCCTACGAGCAGTACTTC

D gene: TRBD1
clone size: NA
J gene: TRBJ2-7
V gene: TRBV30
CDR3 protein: CAWDRGLAYEQYF
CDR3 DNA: TGTGCCTGGGACAGGGGCCTTGCCTACGAGCAGTACTTC

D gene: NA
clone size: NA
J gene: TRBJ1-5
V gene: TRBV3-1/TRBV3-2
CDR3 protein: CASSQAPDQPQHF
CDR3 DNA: TGTGCCAGCAGCCAGGCACCAGATCAGCCCCAGCATTTT

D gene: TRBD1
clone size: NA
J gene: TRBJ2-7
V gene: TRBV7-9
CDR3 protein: CASSSGQSVPYEQYF
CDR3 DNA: TGTGCCAGCAGCTCGGGACAGTCGGTACCCTACGAGCAGTACTTC

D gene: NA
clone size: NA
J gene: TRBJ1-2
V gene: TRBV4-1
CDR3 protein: CASSQEDNGYTF
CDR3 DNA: TGCGCCAGCAGCCAAGAGGACAACGGCTACACCTTC

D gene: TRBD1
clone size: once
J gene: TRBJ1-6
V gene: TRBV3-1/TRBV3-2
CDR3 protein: CASSLRGQDNSPLHF
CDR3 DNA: TGTGCCAGCAGCTTAAGGGGGCAGGATAATTCACCCCTCCACTTT

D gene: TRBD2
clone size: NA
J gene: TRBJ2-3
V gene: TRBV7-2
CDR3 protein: CASSYTSGGLTDTQYF
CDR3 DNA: TGTGCCAGCAGCTACACTAGCGGGGGGCTCACAGATACGCAGTATTTT

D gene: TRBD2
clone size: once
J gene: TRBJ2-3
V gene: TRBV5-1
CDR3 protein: CASSSFRGGAVQPPATDTQYF
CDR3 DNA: TGCGCCAGCAGCTCCTTTCGCGGGGGGGCCGTGCAACCACCAGCCACAGATACGCAGTATTTT

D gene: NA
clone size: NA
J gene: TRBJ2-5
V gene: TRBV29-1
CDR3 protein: CSVVQGGETQYF
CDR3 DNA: TGCAGCGTCGTACAGGGAGGGGAGACCCAGTACTTC

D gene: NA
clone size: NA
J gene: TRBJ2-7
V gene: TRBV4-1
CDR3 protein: CASSHNTGTSYEQYF
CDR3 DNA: TGCGCCAGCAGCCACAACACCGGGACTTCTTACGAGCAGTACTTC